Listed here is a single T cell receptor beta chain. These data are taken from a study of shared clonotypes between healthy human individuals. Assay: immunoSEQ multiplex PCR; the TCRdb copy retains only in-frame clones and omits some. The sample records millions of clones, around nine tenths being singletons. V was clipped by 4 bases and J by 5 bases, with 14 bases between them. Germline CDR1 and CDR2: LGHNT and FRNRAP. This CDR3 contains 14 residues. The source is a man younger than 35 in good health. Sequenced: naive CD4+ T cells sorted from blood. Subset specified: CD45RA+ positively selected. The chain carries TRBV12-5 and TRBJ2-5, with D uncertain. CDR3 in DNA: TGTGCTAGTGGTTCCCCGCCTAGGGTGGAGACCCAGTACTTC. It is translated as CASGSPPRVETQYF. The full variable domain, completed using reference TRBV12-5 and TRBJ2-5, is DARVTQTPRHKVTEMGQEVTMRCQPILGHNTVFWYRQTMMQGLELLAYFRNRAPLDDSGMPKDRFSAEMPDATLATLKIQPSEPRDSAVYFCASGSPPRVETQYFGPGTRLLVL.